Detailed here is one T cell receptor (beta chain). No antigen is known for it. This CDR3 is 15 amino acids long. Germline V lookup: CDR1 MNHEY, CDR2 SMNVEV (reference sequence). V was clipped by 2 bases and J by 4 bases, with 12 bases between them. The beta constant-region primer was an equimolar mix of two oligonucleotides covering TRBC1 and TRBC2. The ligated cDNA underwent four PCR rounds using SP2 and nested alpha and beta constant-region primers. A 12-nucleotide UMI and the SP2 primer were added to the cDNA 3' end by oligonucleotide ligation. TCRdb analysed the UMI-ligation and nested PCR reads with MiXCR anew, one entry per CDR3 protein. The sample lists some 83,000 distinct CDR3 sequences; 9% were seen once. This entry is derived from a study of naive and memory T cell subsets. Study-wide results and limits: RNA-based TCR counts may shift with T cell activation and differentiation. In naive cells, over 85% of TCR sequences were seen only once.

Separate alpha and beta amplification began at the second PCR step. Material for sequencing was naive CD8+ T cells from blood. V gene TRBV27 combines with J gene TRBJ1-5; D is unresolved. The sequence was collected from a human donor in good health. The CDR3, as DNA: TGTGCCAGCAGTTTAGGCCCGGGGAAGAATCAGCCCCAGCATTTT. Encoded protein: CASSLGPGKNQPQHF.